These T cell receptor beta chains were read from a single sample in a study of CD8 T cells in Susac syndrome. MiXCR, run by TCRdb on the immunoSEQ multiplex PCR reads, gives a single entry per CDR3 protein. The table records roughly 120,000 distinct CDR3 sequences, around 94% of them present only once. The sequenced sample consisted of CD4+ T cells from PBMCs. The receptors were sampled from a human donor in good health. Each CDR3 is given with its conserved first and last residue. The order of the fields is J gene, D gene, clone size, V gene, CDR3 protein, CDR3 DNA. D genes are given only for firm matches. Clone size, where shown, is once, few, many, or a class for clones that have expanded.

J gene: TRBJ1-4
D gene: NA
clone size: NA
V gene: TRBV6-6
CDR3 protein: CASGTKLFF
CDR3 DNA: TGTGCCAGCGGGACAAAACTGTTTTTT

J gene: TRBJ2-3
D gene: TRBD1
clone size: NA
V gene: TRBV20-1
CDR3 protein: CSARTGGADTQYF
CDR3 DNA: TGCAGTGCTAGGACAGGGGGAGCAGATACGCAGTATTTT

J gene: TRBJ1-1
D gene: TRBD1
clone size: NA
V gene: TRBV6-5
CDR3 protein: CASSSGTVNTEAFF
CDR3 DNA: TGTGCCAGCAGTTCCGGGACAGTGAACACTGAAGCTTTCTTT

J gene: TRBJ1-2
D gene: NA
clone size: few
V gene: TRBV25-1
CDR3 protein: CASSDGYGYTF
CDR3 DNA: TGTGCCAGCAGTGATGGGTATGGCTACACCTTC

J gene: TRBJ1-1
D gene: TRBD1
clone size: NA
V gene: TRBV6-2/TRBV6-3
CDR3 protein: CASRVVPGQGASNTEAFF
CDR3 DNA: TGTGCCAGCAGGGTGGTCCCGGGACAGGGGGCGAGTAACACTGAAGCTTTCTTT

J gene: TRBJ2-3
D gene: NA
clone size: NA
V gene: TRBV25-1
CDR3 protein: CASSERVDTQYF
CDR3 DNA: TGTGCCAGCAGTGAAAGGGTAGATACGCAGTATTTT

J gene: TRBJ2-7
D gene: NA
clone size: once
V gene: TRBV7-2
CDR3 protein: CASSLTFSIKGVLDEQYF
CDR3 DNA: TGTGCCAGCAGCTTGACATTCTCCATAAAGGGGGTGCTCGACGAGCAGTACTTC

J gene: TRBJ2-1
D gene: TRBD2
clone size: once
V gene: TRBV5-1
CDR3 protein: CASSFASGNSYNEQFF
CDR3 DNA: TGCGCCAGCAGCTTCGCTAGCGGGAACTCCTACAATGAGCAGTTCTTC

J gene: TRBJ2-3
D gene: NA
clone size: NA
V gene: TRBV29-1
CDR3 protein: CSVGRLGTDTQYF
CDR3 DNA: TGCAGCGTTGGGCGGTTGGGCACAGATACGCAGTATTTT

J gene: TRBJ1-1
D gene: NA
clone size: once
V gene: TRBV7-2
CDR3 protein: CASSLEGVFF
CDR3 DNA: TGTGCCAGCAGCTTAGAAGGAGTTTTCTTT